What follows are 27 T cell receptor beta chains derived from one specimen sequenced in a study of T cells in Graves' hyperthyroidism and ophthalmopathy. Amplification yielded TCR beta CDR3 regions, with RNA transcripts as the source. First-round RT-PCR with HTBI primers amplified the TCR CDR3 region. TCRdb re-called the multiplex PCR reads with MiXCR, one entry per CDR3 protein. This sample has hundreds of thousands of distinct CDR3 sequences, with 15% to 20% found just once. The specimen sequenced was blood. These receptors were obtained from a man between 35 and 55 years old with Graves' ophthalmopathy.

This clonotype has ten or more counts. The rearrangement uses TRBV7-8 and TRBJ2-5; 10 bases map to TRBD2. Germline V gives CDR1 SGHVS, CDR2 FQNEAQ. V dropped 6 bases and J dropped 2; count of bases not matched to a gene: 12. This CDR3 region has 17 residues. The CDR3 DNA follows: TGTGCCAGCAGTTGGAGCGGGGGGGCCATGACACAAGAGACCCAGTACTTC. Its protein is CASSWSGGAMTQETQYF.

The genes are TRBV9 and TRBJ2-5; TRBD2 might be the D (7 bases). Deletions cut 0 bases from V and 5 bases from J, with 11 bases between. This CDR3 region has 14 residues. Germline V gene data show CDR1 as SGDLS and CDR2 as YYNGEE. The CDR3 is CASSVGGGAETQYF. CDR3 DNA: TGTGCCAGCAGCGTAGGGGGGGGGGCGGAGACCCAGTACTTC.

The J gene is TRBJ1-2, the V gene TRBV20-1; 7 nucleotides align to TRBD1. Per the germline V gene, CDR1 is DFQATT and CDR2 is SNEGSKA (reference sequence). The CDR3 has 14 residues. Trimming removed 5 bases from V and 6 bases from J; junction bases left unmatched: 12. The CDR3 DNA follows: TGCAGTGCTTCGGCACCCCTTACAGGGGATGGCTACACCTTC. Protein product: CSASAPLTGDGYTF.

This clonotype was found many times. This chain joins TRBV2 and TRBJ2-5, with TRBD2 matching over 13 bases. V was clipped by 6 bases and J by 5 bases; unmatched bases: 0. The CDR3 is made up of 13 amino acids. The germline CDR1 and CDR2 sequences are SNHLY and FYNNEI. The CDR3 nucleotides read TGTGCCAGCAGGGGACTAGCGGGGGAGACCCAGTACTTC. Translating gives CASRGLAGETQYF.

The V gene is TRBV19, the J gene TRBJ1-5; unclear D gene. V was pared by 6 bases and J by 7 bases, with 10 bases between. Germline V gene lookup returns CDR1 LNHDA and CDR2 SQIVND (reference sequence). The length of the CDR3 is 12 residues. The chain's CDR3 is CASRVAGQPQHF. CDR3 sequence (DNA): TGTGCCAGTAGAGTGGCGGGGCAGCCCCAGCATTTT. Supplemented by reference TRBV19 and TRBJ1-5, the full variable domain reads DGGITQSPKYLFRKEGQNVTLSCEQNLNHDAMYWYRQDPGQGLRLIYYSQIVNDFQKGDIAEGYSVSREKKESFPLTVTSAQKNPTAFYLCASRVAGQPQHFGDGTRLSIL.

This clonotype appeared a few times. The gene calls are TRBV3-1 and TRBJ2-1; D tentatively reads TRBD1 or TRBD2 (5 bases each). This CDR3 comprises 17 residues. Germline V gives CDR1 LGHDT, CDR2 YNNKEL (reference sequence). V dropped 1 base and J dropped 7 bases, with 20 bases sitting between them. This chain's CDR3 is CASSQVVGSKWGNEQFF. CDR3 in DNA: TGTGCCAGCAGCCAAGTAGTCGGCTCCAAATGGGGGAATGAGCAGTTCTTC.

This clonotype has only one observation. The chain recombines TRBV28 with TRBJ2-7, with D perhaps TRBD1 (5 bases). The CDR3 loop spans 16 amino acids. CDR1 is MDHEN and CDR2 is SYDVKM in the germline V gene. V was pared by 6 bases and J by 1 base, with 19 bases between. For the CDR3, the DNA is TGTGCCAGCAGCTTCTCAACAGGAGCCGTTTCCTACGAGCAGTACTTC. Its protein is CASSFSTGAVSYEQYF.

CDR3 loop: CSAHGAQETQYF. The CDR3 DNA follows: TGCAGTGCCCACGGGGCTCAAGAGACCCAGTACTTC. This sequence joins TRBV20-1 and TRBJ2-5; the D call may be TRBD1 or TRBD2 (5 bases each). With 6 bases removed from V and 2 bases from J, the gap between germline ends came to 10 bases. Germline CDR1 reads DFQATT; CDR2 reads SNEGSKA (reference sequence). The CDR3 runs 12 residues.

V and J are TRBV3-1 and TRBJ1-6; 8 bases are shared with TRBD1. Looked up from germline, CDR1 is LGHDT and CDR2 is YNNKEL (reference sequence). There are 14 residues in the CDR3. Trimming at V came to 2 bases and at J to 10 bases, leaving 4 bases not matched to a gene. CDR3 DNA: TGTGCCAGCAGCCAAAGTCAGGGGGCCTCACCCCTCCACTTT. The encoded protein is CASSQSQGASPLHF.

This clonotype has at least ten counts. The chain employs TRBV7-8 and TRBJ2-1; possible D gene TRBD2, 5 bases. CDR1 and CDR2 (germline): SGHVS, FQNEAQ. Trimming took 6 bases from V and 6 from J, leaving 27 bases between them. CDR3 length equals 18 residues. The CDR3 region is CASRISLASGRIGNEQFF. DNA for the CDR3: TGTGCCAGCAGAATTAGTCTAGCAAGCGGTAGGATCGGCAATGAGCAGTTCTTC.

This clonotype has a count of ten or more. CDR3 loop: CSARRAPRFLHEQFF. In DNA form, the CDR3 reads TGCAGTGCTAGGAGGGCCCCACGTTTTCTGCATGAGCAGTTCTTC. The genes are TRBV20-1 and TRBJ2-1; D perhaps matches TRBD2 (5 bases). Germline V lookup: CDR1 DFQATT, CDR2 SNEGSKA (reference sequence). The length of the CDR3 is 15 residues. Trimming cost V 3 bases and J 8 bases, with 20 bases left between them.

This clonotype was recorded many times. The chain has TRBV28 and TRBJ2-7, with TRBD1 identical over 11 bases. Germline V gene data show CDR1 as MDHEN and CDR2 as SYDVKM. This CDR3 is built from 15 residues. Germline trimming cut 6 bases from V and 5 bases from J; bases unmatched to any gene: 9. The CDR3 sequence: CASSLAGTGGDEQYF. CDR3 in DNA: TGTGCCAGCAGCTTAGCCGGGACAGGGGGAGACGAGCAGTACTTC.

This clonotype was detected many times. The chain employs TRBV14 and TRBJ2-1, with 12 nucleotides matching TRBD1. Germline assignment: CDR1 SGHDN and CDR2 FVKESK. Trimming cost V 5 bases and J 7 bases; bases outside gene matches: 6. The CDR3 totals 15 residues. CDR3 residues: CASSYGTGGSNEQFF. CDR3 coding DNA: TGTGCCAGCAGCTACGGGACAGGGGGCTCTAATGAGCAGTTCTTC. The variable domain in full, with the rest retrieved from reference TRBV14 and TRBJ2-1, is EAGVTQFPSHSVIEKGQTVTLRCDPISGHDNLYWYRRVMGKEIKFLLHFVKESKQDESGMPNNRFLAERTGGTYSTLKVQPAELEDSGVYFCASSYGTGGSNEQFFGPGTRLTVL.

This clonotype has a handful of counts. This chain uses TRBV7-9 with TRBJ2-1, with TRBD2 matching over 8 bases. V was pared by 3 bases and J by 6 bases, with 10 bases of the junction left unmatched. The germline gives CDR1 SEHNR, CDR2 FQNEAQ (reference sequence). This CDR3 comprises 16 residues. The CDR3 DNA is TGTGCCAGCAGCTTCACAAGGATGAGCGGGAGCAATGAGCAGTTCTTC. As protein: CASSFTRMSGSNEQFF.

CDR3 DNA: TGTGCCAGCAGCGTAGGCGGAAGCTATGGCTACACCTTC. Its translation is CASSVGGSYGYTF. The chain uses TRBV9 and TRBJ1-2, with unresolved D. Germline CDR1 and CDR2: SGDLS and YYNGEE. The CDR3 contains 13 residues. Trimming removed 0 bases at V and 4 bases at J, with 7 bases between. The whole variable domain, filled in from reference TRBV9 and TRBJ1-2, reads DSGVTQTPKHLITATGQRVTLRCSPRSGDLSVYWYQQSLDQGLQFLIQYYNGEERAKGNILERFSAQQFPDLHSELNLSSLELGDSALYFCASSVGGSYGYTFGSGTRLTVV.

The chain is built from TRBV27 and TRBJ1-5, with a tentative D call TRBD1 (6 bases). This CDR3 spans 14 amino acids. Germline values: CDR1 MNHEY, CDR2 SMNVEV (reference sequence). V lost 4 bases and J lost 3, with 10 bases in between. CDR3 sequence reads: CASSSRGLNQPQHF. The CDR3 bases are TGTGCCAGCAGTTCCAGGGGTCTCAATCAGCCCCAGCATTTT.

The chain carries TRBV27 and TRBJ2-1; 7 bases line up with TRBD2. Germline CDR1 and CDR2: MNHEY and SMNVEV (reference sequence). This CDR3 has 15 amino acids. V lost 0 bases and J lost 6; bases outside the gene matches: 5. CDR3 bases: TGTGCCAGCAGTTTATCGGGACTAACTTCCAATGAGCAGTTCTTC. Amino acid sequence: CASSLSGLTSNEQFF.

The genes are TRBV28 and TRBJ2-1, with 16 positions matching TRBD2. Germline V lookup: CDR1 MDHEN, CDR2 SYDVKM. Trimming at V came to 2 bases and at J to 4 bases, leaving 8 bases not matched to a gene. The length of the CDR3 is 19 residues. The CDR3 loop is CASSLLPGLAGGRYNEQFF. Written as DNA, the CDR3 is TGTGCCAGCAGTTTACTCCCGGGACTAGCGGGAGGGAGATACAATGAGCAGTTCTTC.

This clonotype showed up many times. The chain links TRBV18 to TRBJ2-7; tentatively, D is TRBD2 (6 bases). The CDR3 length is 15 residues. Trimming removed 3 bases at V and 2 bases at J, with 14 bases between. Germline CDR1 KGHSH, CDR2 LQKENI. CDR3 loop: CASSPTAGPAYEQYF. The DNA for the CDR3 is TGTGCCAGCTCACCGACGGCGGGGCCGGCCTACGAGCAGTACTTC.

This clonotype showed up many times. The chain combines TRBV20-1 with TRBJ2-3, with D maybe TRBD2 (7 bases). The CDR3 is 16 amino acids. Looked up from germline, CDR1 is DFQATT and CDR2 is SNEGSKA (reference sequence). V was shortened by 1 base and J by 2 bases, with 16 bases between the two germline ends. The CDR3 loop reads CSARGRGRGSTDTQYF. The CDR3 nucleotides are TGCAGTGCTAGAGGAAGGGGGAGGGGCTCCACAGATACGCAGTATTTT.

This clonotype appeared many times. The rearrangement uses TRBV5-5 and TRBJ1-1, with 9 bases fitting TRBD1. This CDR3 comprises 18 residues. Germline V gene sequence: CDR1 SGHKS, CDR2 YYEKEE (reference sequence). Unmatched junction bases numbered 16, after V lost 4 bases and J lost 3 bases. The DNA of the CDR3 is TGTGCCAGCAGCCCATTATACCGGGACAGGGTTTCGTACACTGAAGCTTTCTTT. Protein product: CASSPLYRDRVSYTEAFF.

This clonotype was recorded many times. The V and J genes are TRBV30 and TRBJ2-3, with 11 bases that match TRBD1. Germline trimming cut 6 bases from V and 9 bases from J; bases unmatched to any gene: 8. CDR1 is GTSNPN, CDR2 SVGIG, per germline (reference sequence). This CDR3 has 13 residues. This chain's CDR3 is CACALGTGGTQYF. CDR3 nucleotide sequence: TGTGCCTGTGCCCTTGGGACAGGGGGGACGCAGTATTTT.

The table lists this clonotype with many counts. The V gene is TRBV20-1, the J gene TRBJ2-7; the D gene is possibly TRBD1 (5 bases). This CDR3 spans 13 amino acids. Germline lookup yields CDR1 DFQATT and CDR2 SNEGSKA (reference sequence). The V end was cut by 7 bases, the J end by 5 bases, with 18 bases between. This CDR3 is CSGMSAGHNEQYF. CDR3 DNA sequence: TGCAGTGGCATGTCTGCAGGGCACAACGAGCAGTACTTC.

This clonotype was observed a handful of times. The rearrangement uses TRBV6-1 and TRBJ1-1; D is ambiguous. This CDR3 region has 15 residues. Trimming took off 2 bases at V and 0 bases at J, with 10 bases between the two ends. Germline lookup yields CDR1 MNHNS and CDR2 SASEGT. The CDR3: CASSEKSLMNTEAFF. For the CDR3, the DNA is TGTGCCAGCAGTGAAAAAAGTCTTATGAACACTGAAGCTTTCTTT.

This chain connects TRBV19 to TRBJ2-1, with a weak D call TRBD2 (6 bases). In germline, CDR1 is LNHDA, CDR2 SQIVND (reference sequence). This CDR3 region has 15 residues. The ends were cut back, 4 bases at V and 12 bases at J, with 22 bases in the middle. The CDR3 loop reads CASSRLEWAHGAQFF. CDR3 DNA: TGTGCCAGTAGTAGACTAGAATGGGCCCACGGTGCGCAGTTCTTC.

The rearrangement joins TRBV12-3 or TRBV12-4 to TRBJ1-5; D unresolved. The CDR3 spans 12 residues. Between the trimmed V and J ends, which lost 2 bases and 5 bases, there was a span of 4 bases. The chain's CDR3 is CASSLPHQPQHF. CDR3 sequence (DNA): TGTGCCAGCAGTTTACCACATCAGCCCCAGCATTTT.

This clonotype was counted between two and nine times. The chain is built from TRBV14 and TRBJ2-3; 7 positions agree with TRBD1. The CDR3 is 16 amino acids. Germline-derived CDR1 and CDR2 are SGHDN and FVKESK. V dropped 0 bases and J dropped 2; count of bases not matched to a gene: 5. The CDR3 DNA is TGTGCCAGCAGCCAAGATAGGGGGACAGCCACAGATACGCAGTATTTT. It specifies CASSQDRGTATDTQYF.